The sequence of this TCR beta chain was determined in a study of CD8 T cells in Susac syndrome. Reverse transcription of roughly 0.5 to 1 ug RNA used random hexamers. TCRdb reprocessed the immunoSEQ multiplex PCR reads via MiXCR and lists one record per CDR3 protein. This table holds approximately 150,000 distinct CDR3 sequences, roughly 94% found once. Germline trimming cut 5 bases from V and 8 bases from J; bases unmatched to any gene: 8. The CDR3 sequence is 12 residues long. Germline CDR1 is SQVTM and CDR2 is ANQGSEA. Those who served as multiple sclerosis controls were treatment-naive patients with stable or active relapsing-remitting disease.

J is TRBJ1-2 and V is TRBV29-1; TRBD1 matches 7 bases. The receptor comes from a human donor with multiple sclerosis. The sequencing sample was made of CD4+ T cells from PBMCs. The CDR3 bases are TGCAGCGTTCGGCAGGGGGTAGAAGGCTACACCTTC. This encodes CSVRQGVEGYTF.